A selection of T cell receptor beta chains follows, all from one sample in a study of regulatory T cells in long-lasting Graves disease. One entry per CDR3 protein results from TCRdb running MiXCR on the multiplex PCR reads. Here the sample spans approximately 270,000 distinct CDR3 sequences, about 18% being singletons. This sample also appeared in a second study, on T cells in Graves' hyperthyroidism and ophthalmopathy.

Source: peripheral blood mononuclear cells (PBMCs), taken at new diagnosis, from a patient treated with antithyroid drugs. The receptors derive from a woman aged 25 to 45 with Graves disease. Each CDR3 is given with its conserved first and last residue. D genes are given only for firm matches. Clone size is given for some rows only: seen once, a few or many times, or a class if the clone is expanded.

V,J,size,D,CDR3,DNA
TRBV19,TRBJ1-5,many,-,CASSTDSWNQPQHF,TGTGCCAGTAGTACCGATAGCTGGAACCAGCCCCAGCATTTT
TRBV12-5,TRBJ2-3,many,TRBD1,CASGSDRASQYF,TGTGCTAGTGGTTCGGACAGGGCATCGCAGTATTTT
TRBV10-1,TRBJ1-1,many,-,CASSAGRGRTEAFF,TGCGCCAGCAGTGCCGGGAGGGGTCGAACTGAAGCTTTCTTT
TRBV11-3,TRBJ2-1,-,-,CASSLGSMRNEQFF,TGTGCCAGCAGCTTAGGTAGTATGAGGAATGAGCAGTTCTTC
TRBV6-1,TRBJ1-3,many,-,CASSDTGEGNTIYF,TGTGCCAGCAGTGACACAGGAGAGGGAAACACCATATATTTT
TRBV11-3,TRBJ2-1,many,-,CASSLEGVGTYNEQFF,TGTGCCAGCAGCTTAGAAGGGGTAGGGACCTACAATGAGCAGTTCTTC
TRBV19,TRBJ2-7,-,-,CASSTLRGYEQYF,TGTGCCAGTAGTACACTTCGCGGTTACGAGCAGTACTTC
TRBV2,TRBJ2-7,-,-,CASKRLVLTYEQYF,TGTGCCAGCAAGAGGCTAGTCTTAACCTACGAGCAGTACTTC
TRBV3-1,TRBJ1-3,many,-,CASSPRLISGNTIYF,TGTGCCAGCAGCCCCCGACTGATCTCTGGAAACACCATATATTTT
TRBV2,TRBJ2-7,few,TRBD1,CARARQGANEQYF,TGTGCCAGGGCTCGACAGGGGGCCAACGAGCAGTACTTC
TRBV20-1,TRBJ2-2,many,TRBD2,CSALRGGYTGELFF,TGCAGTGCGCTCCGCGGGGGGTACACCGGGGAGCTGTTTTTT
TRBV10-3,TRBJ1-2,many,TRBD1,CAISVLQGAGDGYTF,TGTGCCATCAGTGTCCTACAGGGGGCGGGCGATGGCTACACCTTC
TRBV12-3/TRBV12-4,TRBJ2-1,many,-,CASRLDSYNEQFF,TGTGCCAGCAGGCTCGACAGCTACAATGAGCAGTTCTTC
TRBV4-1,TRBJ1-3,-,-,CASSHPWGEGRGRNTIYF,TGCGCCAGCAGCCATCCCTGGGGTGAGGGGCGCGGCAGGAACACCATATATTTT
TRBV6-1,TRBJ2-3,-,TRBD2,CASRTSDGTDTQYF,TGTGCCAGCAGAACTAGCGACGGCACAGATACGCAGTATTTT